This T cell receptor (beta chain) is drawn from a study of cytomegalovirus exposure and HLA in healthy donors. Whole-study findings and limits: Owing to their indistinguishability, certain V segments, notably TRBV6-2 and TRBV6-3, were excluded. Among donors in an Asian-associated ancestry cluster, a later analysis reportedly found fewer N-insertions than the roughly 700-donor mean.

As for the donors, each was a healthy bone marrow donor. Donors sampled were nominally healthy, though unrecorded immune exposures were likely. To note about this clone: Its antigen is as yet unknown.

V dropped 4 bases and J dropped 3 bases, with 16 bases sitting between them. CDR1 and CDR2 from the germline V gene are MDHEN and SYDVKM. CDR3 length: 15 residues. The PCR employed 60 Vbeta primers together with 13 Jbeta primers. The protocol was immunoSEQ multiplex PCR, while the TCRdb copy is restricted to in-frame clones and leaves out a portion. The sample shows roughly 190,000 clones, 75% to 85% of them seen only once. The source of this sequence is a woman in her forties or fifties in good health and CMV-seronegative. V gene TRBV28 combines with J gene TRBJ2-7, with a weak D call TRBD1 (5 bases). The source material was PBMCs. CDR3 in DNA: TGTGCCAGCAGTTCACAAAAGAGCCAGGGCTACGAGCAGTACTTC. It yields the protein CASSSQKSQGYEQYF.